The present T cell receptor beta chain was sequenced within a study of graft-versus-host responses after intestinal transplantation. Study-level information: Every recipient had anti-thymocyte globulin induction and approximately 3 years of tacrolimus plus steroids.

Measured with immunoSEQ multiplex PCR; TCRdb has only the in-frame clones, and not every one. Of some 82,000 clones listed, roughly 91% are singletons. Study-level points and caveats: Early post-transplant HvG declines tracked with peak circulating GvH clone levels. Graft-donor T cell macrochimerism coincided with high graft-versus-host to host-versus-graft clonal ratios in allografts. There were GvH clones found in recipient marrow, and some of them appeared first in ileum or blood.

A remark on this clone: Antigen specificity is unknown.

The CDR3 covers 15 residues. The V end was cut by 0 bases, the J end by 4 bases, with 12 bases between. Germline assignment: CDR1 SGHRS and CDR2 YFSETQ. The TCR was taken from a human donor who was the organ donor for an intestinal transplant. V is TRBV5-1 and J is TRBJ2-3; TRBD1 or TRBD2 may be the D gene (6 bases each). The source material was unstimulated CD8+ T cells sorted from spleen or lymph node cells, sampled before transplant. CDR3 nucleotides: TGCGCCAGCAGCTTGGGGGGGGCAAACCCAGATACGCAGTATTTT. This encodes CASSLGGANPDTQYF.